This T cell receptor (beta chain) was identified during a study of blood T cells in healthy people across ages. Healthy Caucasian individuals from Russia aged 6 to 90 were enrolled as donors. The use of a sample-barcoded 5' primer and a J-beta primer mix characterized a second PCR of roughly 6 to 11 cycles. The template-switch adaptor was a 5' adaptor with 12 random nucleotides. It tagged each cDNA molecule. TCRdb reprocessed the 5' RACE reads via MiXCR and lists one record per CDR3 protein. The sample shows 980,000 or so distinct CDR3 sequences, around 48% of them seen only once. The CDR3 totals 13 residues. Between the trimmed V and J ends, which lost 2 bases and 11 bases, there was a span of 15 bases. Germline values: CDR1 SGHDN, CDR2 FVKESK.

The chain combines TRBV14 with TRBJ2-5; D perhaps matches TRBD2 (5 bases). The origin of this receptor is a man aged 25 to 45 in good health. Sequenced sample: blood. This CDR3 reads CASSQNRLGEQYF. The CDR3 coding sequence is TGTGCCAGCAGCCAAAACCGACTGGGAGAGCAGTACTTC.